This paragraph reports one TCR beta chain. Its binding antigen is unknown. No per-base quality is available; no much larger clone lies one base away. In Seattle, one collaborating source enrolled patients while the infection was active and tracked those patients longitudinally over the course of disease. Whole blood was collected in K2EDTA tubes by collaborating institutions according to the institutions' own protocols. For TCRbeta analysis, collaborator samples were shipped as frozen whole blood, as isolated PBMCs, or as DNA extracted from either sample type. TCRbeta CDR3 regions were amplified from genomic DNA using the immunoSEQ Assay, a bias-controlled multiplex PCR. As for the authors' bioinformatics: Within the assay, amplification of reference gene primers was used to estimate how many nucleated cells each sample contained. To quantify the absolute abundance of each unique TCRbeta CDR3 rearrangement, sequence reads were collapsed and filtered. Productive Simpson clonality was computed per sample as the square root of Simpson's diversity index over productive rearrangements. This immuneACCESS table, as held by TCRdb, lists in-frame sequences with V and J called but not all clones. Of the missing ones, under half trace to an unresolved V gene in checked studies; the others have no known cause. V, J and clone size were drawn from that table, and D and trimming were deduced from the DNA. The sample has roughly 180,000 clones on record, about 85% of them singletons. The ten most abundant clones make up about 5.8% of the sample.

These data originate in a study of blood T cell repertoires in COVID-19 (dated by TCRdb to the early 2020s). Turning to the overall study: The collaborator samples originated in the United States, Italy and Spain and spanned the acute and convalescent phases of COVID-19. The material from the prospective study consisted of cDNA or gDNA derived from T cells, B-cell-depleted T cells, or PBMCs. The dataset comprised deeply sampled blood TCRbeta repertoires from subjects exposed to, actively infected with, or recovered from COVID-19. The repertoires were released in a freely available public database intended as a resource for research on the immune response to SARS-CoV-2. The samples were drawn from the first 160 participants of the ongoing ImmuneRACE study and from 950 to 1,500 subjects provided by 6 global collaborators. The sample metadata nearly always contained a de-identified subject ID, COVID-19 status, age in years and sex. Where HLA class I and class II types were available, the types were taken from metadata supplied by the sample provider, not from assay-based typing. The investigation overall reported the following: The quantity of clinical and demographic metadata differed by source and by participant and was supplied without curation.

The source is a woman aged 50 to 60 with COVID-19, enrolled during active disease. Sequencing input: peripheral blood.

The CDR3 region has the sequence CATSDATPGGANIQYF. The bases read TGTGCCACCAGTGATGCCACTCCGGGGGGGGCCAACATTCAGTACTTC. This chain is built from TRBV24-1 and TRBJ2-4; TRBD2 aligns with 8 central bases. V has 3 bases trimmed and J has 7 bases trimmed; junction bases matching no gene number 10. The CDR3 runs 16 residues from the cysteine to the phenylalanine. Only the CDR3 DNA is retained, 48 bases long and in frame from the first base. Taken from the germline V gene, the CDR1 and CDR2 loops are KGHDR and SFDVKD.